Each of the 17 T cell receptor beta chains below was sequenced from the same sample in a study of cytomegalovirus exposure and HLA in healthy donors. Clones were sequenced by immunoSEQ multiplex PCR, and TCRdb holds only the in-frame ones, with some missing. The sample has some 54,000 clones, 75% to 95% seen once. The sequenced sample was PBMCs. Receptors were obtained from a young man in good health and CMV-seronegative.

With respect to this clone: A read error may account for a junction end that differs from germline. As DNA, the CDR3 is TGTGCCAGCAGATTTGTAGCGGGGCAGTCCTTCAATGAGCAGTTCTTC. Residues: CASRFVAGQSFNEQFF. The chain recombines TRBV27 with TRBJ2-1; 8 bases map to TRBD2. Germline V lookup: CDR1 MNHEY, CDR2 SMNVEV (reference sequence). The CDR3 is 16 amino acids.

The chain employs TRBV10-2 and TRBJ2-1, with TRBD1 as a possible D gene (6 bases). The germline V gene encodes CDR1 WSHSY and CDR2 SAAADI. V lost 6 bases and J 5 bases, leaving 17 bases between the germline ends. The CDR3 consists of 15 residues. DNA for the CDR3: TGCGCCAGCAGGGGCAGGGGTGCTAATAACAATGAGCAGTTCTTC. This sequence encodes CASRGRGANNNEQFF.

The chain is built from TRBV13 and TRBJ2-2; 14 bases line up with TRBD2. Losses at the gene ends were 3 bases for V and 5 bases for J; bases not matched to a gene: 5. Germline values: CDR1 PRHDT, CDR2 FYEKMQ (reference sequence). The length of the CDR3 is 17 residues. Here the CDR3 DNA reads TGTGCCAGCAGCTTCCGACTAGCGGGAGGGCGAACCGGGGAGCTGTTTTTT. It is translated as CASSFRLAGGRTGELFF.

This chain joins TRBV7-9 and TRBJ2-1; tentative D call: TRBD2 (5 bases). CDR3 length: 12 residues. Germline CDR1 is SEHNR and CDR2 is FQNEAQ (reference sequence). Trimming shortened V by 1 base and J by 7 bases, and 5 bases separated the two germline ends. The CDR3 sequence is CASSLGLNEQFF. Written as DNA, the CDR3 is TGTGCCAGCAGCTTAGGACTAAATGAGCAGTTCTTC.

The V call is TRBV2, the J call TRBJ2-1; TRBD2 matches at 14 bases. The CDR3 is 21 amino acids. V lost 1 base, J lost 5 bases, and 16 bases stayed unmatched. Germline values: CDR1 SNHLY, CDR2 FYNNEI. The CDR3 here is CASSEVGYRLAGGPPNNEQFF. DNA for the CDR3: TGTGCCAGCAGTGAAGTAGGATATAGACTAGCGGGAGGGCCGCCCAACAATGAGCAGTTCTTC.

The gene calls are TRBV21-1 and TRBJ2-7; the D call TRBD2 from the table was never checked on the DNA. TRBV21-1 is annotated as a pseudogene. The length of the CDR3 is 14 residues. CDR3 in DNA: TGTGCCTCCCCCGGGACTAGCGGGTCCAACGAGCAGTACTTC. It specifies CASPGTSGSNEQYF.

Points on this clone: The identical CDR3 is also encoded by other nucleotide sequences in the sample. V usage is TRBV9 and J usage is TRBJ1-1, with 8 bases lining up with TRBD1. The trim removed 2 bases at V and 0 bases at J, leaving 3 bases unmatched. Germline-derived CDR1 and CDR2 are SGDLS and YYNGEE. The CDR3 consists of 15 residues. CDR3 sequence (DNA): TGTGCCAGCAGCGTTGGACAGGGACTGAACACTGAAGCTTTCTTT. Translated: CASSVGQGLNTEAFF.

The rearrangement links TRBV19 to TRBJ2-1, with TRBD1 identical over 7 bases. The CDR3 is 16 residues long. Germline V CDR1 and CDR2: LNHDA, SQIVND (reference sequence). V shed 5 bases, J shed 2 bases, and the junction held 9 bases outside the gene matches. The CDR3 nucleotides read TGTGCCAGTAGTGCCCGGACAGGACAAACCTACAATGAGCAGTTCTTC. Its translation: CASSARTGQTYNEQFF.

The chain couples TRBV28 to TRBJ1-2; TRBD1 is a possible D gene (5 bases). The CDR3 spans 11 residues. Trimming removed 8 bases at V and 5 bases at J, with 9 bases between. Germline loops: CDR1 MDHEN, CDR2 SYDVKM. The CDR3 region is CASQHRYGYTF. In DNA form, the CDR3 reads TGTGCCAGCCAACACAGGTATGGCTACACCTTC.

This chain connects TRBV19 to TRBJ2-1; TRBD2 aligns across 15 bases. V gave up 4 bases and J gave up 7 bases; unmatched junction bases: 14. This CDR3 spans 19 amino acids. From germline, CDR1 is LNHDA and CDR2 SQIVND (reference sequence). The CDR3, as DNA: TGTGCCAGTAGTAAGATGGATTTTTGGACTAGCGGGAGGGGGAATGAGCAGTTCTTC. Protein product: CASSKMDFWTSGRGNEQFF.

CDR3 sequence reads: CASSSWDYSSYEQYF. DNA of the CDR3: TGTGCCAGCAGCTCCTGGGACTACAGCTCCTACGAGCAGTACTTC. The gene calls are TRBV11-2 and TRBJ2-7; TRBD2 matches at 7 bases. This CDR3 comprises 15 residues. The V segment lost 4 bases and the J segment 0 bases; nucleotides outside the gene matches: 6. The germline CDR1 and CDR2 sequences are SGHAT and FQNNGV.

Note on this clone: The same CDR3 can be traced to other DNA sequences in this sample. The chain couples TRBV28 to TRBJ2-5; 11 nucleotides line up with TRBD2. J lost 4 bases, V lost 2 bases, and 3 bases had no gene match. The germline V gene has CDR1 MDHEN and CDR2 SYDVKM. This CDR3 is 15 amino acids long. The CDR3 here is CASSLGLAGGETQYF. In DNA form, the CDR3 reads TGTGCCAGCAGTTTAGGTCTAGCGGGAGGAGAGACCCAGTACTTC. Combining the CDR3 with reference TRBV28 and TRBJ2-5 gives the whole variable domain DVKVTQSSRYLVKRTGEKVFLECVQDMDHENMFWYRQDPGLGLRLIYFSYDVKMKEKGDIPEGYSVSREKKERFSLILESASTNQTSMYLCASSLGLAGGETQYFGPGTRLLVL.

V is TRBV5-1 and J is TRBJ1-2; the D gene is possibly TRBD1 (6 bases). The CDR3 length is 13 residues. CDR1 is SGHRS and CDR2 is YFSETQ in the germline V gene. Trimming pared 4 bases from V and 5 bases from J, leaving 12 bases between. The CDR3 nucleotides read TGCGCCAGCAGCCTTAAGGGGGAATATGGCTACACCTTC. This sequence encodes CASSLKGEYGYTF.

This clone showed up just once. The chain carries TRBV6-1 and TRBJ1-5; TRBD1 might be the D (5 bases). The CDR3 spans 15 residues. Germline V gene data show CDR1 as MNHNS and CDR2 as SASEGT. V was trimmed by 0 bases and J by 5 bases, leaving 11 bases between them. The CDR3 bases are TGTGCCAGCAGTGAAGCAGCGGGGGGGTATCAGCCCCAGCATTTT. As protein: CASSEAAGGYQPQHF.

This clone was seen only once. The CDR3 is CASSERGGSTDTQYF. CDR3 coding DNA: TGCGCCAGCAGTGAAAGAGGAGGGAGCACAGATACGCAGTATTTT. This chain connects TRBV10-1 to TRBJ2-3; tentatively, D is TRBD2 (6 bases). Trimming took off 3 bases at V and 0 bases at J, with 10 bases between the two ends. The CDR3 contains 15 residues. Germline V gene lookup returns CDR1 WNHNN and CDR2 SYGVQD (reference sequence).

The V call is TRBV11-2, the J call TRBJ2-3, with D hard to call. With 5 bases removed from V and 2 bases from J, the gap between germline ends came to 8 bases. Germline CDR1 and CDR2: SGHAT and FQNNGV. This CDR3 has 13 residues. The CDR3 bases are TGTGCCAGCAGCCAATCCCCCACAGATACGCAGTATTTT. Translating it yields CASSQSPTDTQYF.

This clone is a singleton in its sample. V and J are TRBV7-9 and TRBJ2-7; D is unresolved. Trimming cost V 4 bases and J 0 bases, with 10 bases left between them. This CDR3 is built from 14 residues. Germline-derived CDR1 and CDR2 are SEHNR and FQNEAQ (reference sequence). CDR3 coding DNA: TGTGCCAGCAGCTCTTTCACCTACTCCTACGAGCAGTACTTC. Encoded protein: CASSSFTYSYEQYF.